This TCR beta chain was captured by sequencing in a study of blood T cell repertoires in COVID-19. This clone was counted at least ten times. The authors' processing: How many nucleated cells were present was estimated from reference gene primer amplification. Profiled with immunoSEQ multiplex PCR; TCRdb holds only in-frame clones, not every one. V and J calls plus clone size are reproduced from that table; the DNA served to infer D and trimming. The profile shows under 100,000 clones, approximately 86% of them singletons. Per the germline V gene, CDR1 is SGHNT and CDR2 is YYREEE (reference sequence). The CDR3 spans 13 residues. V lost 1 base and J 2 bases, leaving 6 bases between the germline ends.

The chain has TRBV5-4 and TRBJ1-2; D not resolved. The receptor was derived from a man between 35 and 55 years old with acute or convalescent COVID-19. Sequenced: peripheral blood. As DNA, the CDR3 is TGTGCCAGCAGCTTGCTAAGAAACTATGGCTACACCTTC. This codes for CASSLLRNYGYTF.